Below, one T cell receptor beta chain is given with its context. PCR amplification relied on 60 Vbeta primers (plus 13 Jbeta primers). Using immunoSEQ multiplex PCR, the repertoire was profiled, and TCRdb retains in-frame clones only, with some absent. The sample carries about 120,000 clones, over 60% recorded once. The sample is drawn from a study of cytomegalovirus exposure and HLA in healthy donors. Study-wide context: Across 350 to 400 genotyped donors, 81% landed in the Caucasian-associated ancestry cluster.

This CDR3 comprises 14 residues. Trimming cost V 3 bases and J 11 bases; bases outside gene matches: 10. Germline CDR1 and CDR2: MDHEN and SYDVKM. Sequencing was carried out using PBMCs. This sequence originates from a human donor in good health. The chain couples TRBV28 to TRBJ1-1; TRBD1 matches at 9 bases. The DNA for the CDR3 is TGTGCCAGCAGTTTGACCACAGGGGGCTTACAGGCTTTCTTT. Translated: CASSLTTGGLQAFF.